These 5 T cell receptor beta chains were all obtained from the same sample, sequenced in a study of cytomegalovirus exposure and HLA in healthy donors. The PCR was carried out with 60 Vbeta primers and 13 Jbeta primers. Assay: immunoSEQ multiplex PCR; the TCRdb copy retains only in-frame clones and omits some. The data show about 100,000 clones, with roughly a tenth seen just once and roughly 5% held by the top ten. Sequencing was performed on PBMCs. The receptors derive from a middle-aged man in good health and CMV-seropositive.

CDR3 DNA sequence: TGTGCCAGCAGCTTAAGGGCGGTACCTAGCGTCTACTCCTACAATGAGCAGTTCTTC. Its translation: CASSLRAVPSVYSYNEQFF. The chain has TRBV7-9 and TRBJ2-1, with D perhaps TRBD2 (6 bases). The V and J ends lost 2 bases and 0 bases respectively, with 20 bases between them. The CDR3 runs 19 residues. Germline CDR1 reads SEHNR; CDR2 reads FQNEAQ (reference sequence).

This chain connects TRBV18 to TRBJ2-5; 10 nucleotides align to TRBD2. CDR3 length: 16 residues. Per germline, CDR1 KGHSH and CDR2 LQKENI. Trimming removed 5 bases from V and 4 bases from J; junction bases left unmatched: 10. This chain's CDR3 is CASSIQASGSRETQYF. CDR3 DNA: TGTGCCAGCTCAATACAAGCTAGCGGGAGTCGAGAGACCCAGTACTTC. The whole variable domain, remainder taken from reference TRBV18 and TRBJ2-5, is NAGVMQNPRHLVRRRGQEARLRCSPMKGHSHVYWYRQLPEEGLKFMVYLQKENIIDESGMPKERFSAEFPKEGPSILRIQQVVRGDSAAYFCASSIQASGSRETQYFGPGTRLLVL.

This chain connects TRBV7-8 to TRBJ2-1, with TRBD2 matching 13 bases. Germline-derived CDR1 and CDR2 are SGHVS and FQNEAQ. V dropped 0 bases and J dropped 0; count of bases not matched to a gene: 2. This CDR3 has 18 amino acids. The CDR3 DNA reads TGTGCCAGCAGCTTAGCGGGGACTAGCGGGAACTCCTACAATGAGCAGTTCTTC. Translation: CASSLAGTSGNSYNEQFF.

This rearrangement joins TRBV7-9 to TRBJ2-5; no clear D. The germline V gene has CDR1 SEHNR and CDR2 FQNEAQ (reference sequence). Trimming took off 0 bases at V and 5 bases at J, with 7 bases between the two ends. The CDR3 contains 13 residues. The CDR3 bases are TGTGCCAGCAGCTTAGCTGCGTCCGAGACCCAGTACTTC. Translation gives CASSLAASETQYF.

The chain employs TRBV5-4 and TRBJ2-7, with TRBD2 as a possible D gene (6 bases). The CDR3 consists of 16 residues. Germline values: CDR1 SGHNT, CDR2 YYREEE (reference sequence). The V gene lost 0 bases and the J gene lost 5 bases, with 18 bases spanning the gap. The CDR3 loop reads CASSLGSDYPTDEQYF. The CDR3 DNA sequence: TGTGCCAGCAGCTTGGGGTCGGACTACCCCACCGACGAGCAGTACTTC.